A single sample is the source of the 21 T cell receptor beta chains below, sequenced in a study of cytomegalovirus exposure and HLA in healthy donors. Amplification used 60 Vbeta primers and 13 Jbeta primers. Assay: immunoSEQ multiplex PCR; the TCRdb copy retains only in-frame clones and omits some. Among 100,000 to 150,000 clones listed, approximately 80% were seen once. The sequencing sample was made of PBMCs. These receptors were taken from a man aged 25 to 40 in good health and CMV-seropositive.

The gene calls are TRBV6-4 and TRBJ2-1, with unresolved D. Germline V gene sequence: CDR1 MRHNA, CDR2 SNTAGT. V lost 0 bases and J lost 4, with 4 bases in between. This CDR3 region has 13 residues. The CDR3, as DNA: TGTGCCAGCAGTGACTCGGAGTACAATGAGCAGTTCTTC. This codes for CASSDSEYNEQFF.

The chain links TRBV27 to TRBJ2-1, with 8 bases lining up with TRBD1. V trimming: 5 bases; J trimming: 5 bases; junction bases outside the gene matches: 11. From germline, CDR1 is MNHEY and CDR2 SMNVEV (reference sequence). The CDR3 sequence is 16 residues long. Here the CDR3 reads CASSGLGQGANNEQFF. Here the CDR3 DNA reads TGTGCCAGCAGTGGATTAGGACAGGGAGCCAACAATGAGCAGTTCTTC.

The chain is built from TRBV19 and TRBJ1-2, with TRBD1 matching 11 bases. CDR1 is LNHDA and CDR2 is SQIVND in the germline V gene (reference sequence). V shed 5 bases, J shed 2 bases, and the junction held 7 bases outside the gene matches. This CDR3 has 16 amino acids. In DNA form, the CDR3 reads TGTGCCAGTAGTCCGCGGACAGGGGGCCCAAACTATGGCTACACCTTC. Its translation: CASSPRTGGPNYGYTF.

This chain connects TRBV6-6 to TRBJ2-3, with D possibly TRBD1 on 5 matching bases. CDR3 size: 14 residues. Germline V gene lookup returns CDR1 MNHNY and CDR2 SVGAGI (reference sequence). Trimming took 2 bases from V and 4 from J, leaving 10 bases between them. The CDR3 spells CASSYVAGPDTQYF. The DNA of the CDR3 is TGTGCCAGCAGTTACGTAGCAGGGCCAGATACGCAGTATTTT.

The chain links TRBV7-2 to TRBJ2-2; D perhaps matches TRBD1 (6 bases). This CDR3 comprises 15 residues. V was trimmed by 8 bases and J by 1 base, leaving 14 bases between them. CDR1 SGHTA and CDR2 FQGNSA come from the germline V gene. Here the CDR3 reads CASGLTGVNTGELFF. For the CDR3, the DNA is TGTGCCAGCGGATTGACAGGAGTGAACACCGGGGAGCTGTTTTTT.

The CDR3 nucleotides read TGTGCCAGCAGAGATTATGGCGGGGGCACAGATACGCAGTATTTT. Translating it yields CASRDYGGGTDTQYF. The rearrangement links TRBV6-5 to TRBJ2-3, with D maybe TRBD2 (6 bases). The germline CDR1 and CDR2 sequences are MNHEY and SVGAGI. V gave up 6 bases and J gave up 1 base, with 14 bases separating them. This CDR3 is built from 15 residues.

The CDR3 DNA follows: TGTGCCAGCAGCTTAGCGCCCGGGACAGATACGCAGTATTTT. Translating gives CASSLAPGTDTQYF. The rearrangement links TRBV7-2 to TRBJ2-3, with D unclear. Germline-derived CDR1 and CDR2 are SGHTA and FQGNSA. The length of the CDR3 is 14 residues. The V end lost 0 bases, the J end lost 3 bases, and 7 bases lay between the germline ends.

The chain links TRBV7-8 to TRBJ2-3; D not resolved. Germline V gives CDR1 SGHVS, CDR2 FQNEAQ. The V and J ends lost 1 base and 1 base respectively, with 9 bases between them. The CDR3 runs to 15 residues. CDR3 sequence: CASSLGSRGTDTQYF. The DNA of the CDR3 is TGTGCCAGCAGCTTAGGGTCCCGGGGCACAGATACGCAGTATTTT. Looking up the rest from reference TRBV7-8 and TRBJ2-3 gives the full variable domain: GAGVSQSPRYKVAKRGQDVALRCDPISGHVSLFWYQQALGQGPEFLTYFQNEAQLDKSGLPSDRFFAERPEGSVSTLKIQRTQQEDSAVYLCASSLGSRGTDTQYFGPGTRLTVL.

This rearrangement joins TRBV5-4 to TRBJ2-7; 7 bases are a match to TRBD1. CDR1 is SGHNT, CDR2 YYREEE, per germline (reference sequence). CDR3 size: 19 residues. The junction had 24 bases not matched to a gene; V was cut back by 4 bases and J by 5 bases. CDR3 amino acids: CASSKAYRGERRFPHEQYF. CDR3 nucleotide sequence: TGTGCCAGCAGCAAGGCGTACAGGGGCGAGCGGAGATTTCCCCACGAGCAGTACTTC.

This clone appeared a few times. The rearrangement joins TRBV7-6 to TRBJ2-3; 7 bases are shared with TRBD2. CDR3 length: 14 amino acids. Germline CDR1 is SGHVS and CDR2 is FNYEAQ. The trim removed 7 bases at V and 6 bases at J, leaving 10 bases unmatched. The CDR3 DNA is TGTGCCAGCACCGCTGGGAGGGGAGGGGATACGCAGTATTTT. It specifies CASTAGRGGDTQYF.

The V gene is TRBV19, the J gene TRBJ2-5; D possibly corresponds to TRBD2 (5 bases). The CDR3 runs to 14 residues. Trimming left V 5 bases short and J 5 bases short, with 15 bases between. CDR1 and CDR2 (germline): LNHDA, SQIVND (reference sequence). The chain's CDR3 is CASSVHEGEETQYF. As DNA, the CDR3 is TGTGCCAGTAGTGTACACGAGGGTGAGGAGACCCAGTACTTC.

The chain employs TRBV27 and TRBJ1-2, with TRBD1 identical over 11 bases. The junction had 0 bases not matched to a gene; V was cut back by 4 bases and J by 2 bases. This CDR3 contains 14 residues. Germline loops: CDR1 MNHEY, CDR2 SMNVEV (reference sequence). CDR3 sequence (DNA): TGTGCCAGCAGTTGGACAGGGGGCAACTATGGCTACACCTTC. This encodes CASSWTGGNYGYTF.

To note about this clone: The junction differs from germline at one of its ends, possibly a read error. CDR3 loop: CASSLGPGFGEQYF. The CDR3 nucleotides read TGTGCTAGCAGCTTAGGTCCCGGTTTTGGCGAGCAGTACTTC. The rearrangement links TRBV7-7 to TRBJ2-7; D remains unclear. This CDR3 has 14 amino acids. The germline gives CDR1 SSHAT, CDR2 FNYEAQ (reference sequence).

The chain employs TRBV2 and TRBJ2-7; TRBD2 matches 9 bases. This CDR3 region has 14 residues. J gave up 4 bases and V 5 bases, and 6 bases lay outside the gene matches. Germline V gives CDR1 SNHLY, CDR2 FYNNEI. The CDR3 sequence is CASSISGSRYEQYF. DNA of the CDR3: TGTGCCAGCAGTATTAGCGGGAGTCGATACGAGCAGTACTTC.

CDR3 sequence: CASRATGLQDSPLHF. CDR3 in DNA: TGTGCCAGCAGAGCGACAGGCCTTCAAGATTCACCCCTCCACTTT. The chain combines TRBV6-5 with TRBJ1-6; possible D gene TRBD1, 6 bases. Germline lookup yields CDR1 MNHEY and CDR2 SVGAGI. The CDR3 is made up of 15 amino acids. The germline V and J ends were trimmed by 6 bases and 8 bases, with 17 bases remaining between them.

This chain joins TRBV10-3 and TRBJ2-2; 12 nucleotides line up with TRBD2. With 4 bases clipped from V and 5 bases from J, the junction kept 8 bases outside the gene matches. The CDR3 is made up of 17 amino acids. Germline assignment: CDR1 ENHRY and CDR2 SYGVKD. DNA of the CDR3: TGTGCCATCAGTGGGACTAGCGGGGCCCTGGGTACCGGGGAGCTGTTTTTT. It specifies CAISGTSGALGTGELFF.

The rearrangement links TRBV7-2 to TRBJ2-1, with a tentative D call TRBD2 (6 bases). V was shortened by 5 bases and J by 6 bases, with 11 bases between the two germline ends. Looked up from germline, CDR1 is SGHTA and CDR2 is FQGNSA. The CDR3 has 13 amino acids. CDR3 coding DNA: TGTGCCAGCAGCCCGGGGACTTTCAATGAGCAGTTCTTC. This translates into CASSPGTFNEQFF.

The chain employs TRBV27 and TRBJ2-2, with D possibly TRBD2 on 5 matching bases. Germline CDR1 reads MNHEY; CDR2 reads SMNVEV (reference sequence). The CDR3 has 15 residues. The germline V and J ends were trimmed by 6 bases and 3 bases, with 14 bases remaining between them. CDR3 region: CASRGLAGDTGELFF. For the CDR3, the DNA is TGTGCCAGCAGGGGGTTGGCCGGGGACACCGGGGAGCTGTTTTTT.

The chain uses TRBV7-8 and TRBJ2-1; 8 nucleotides match TRBD2. Per germline, CDR1 SGHVS and CDR2 FQNEAQ. The CDR3 extends over 16 amino acids. Germline trimming cut 5 bases from V and 9 bases from J; bases unmatched to any gene: 15. CDR3 protein: CASSLATSGNGVEQFF. The CDR3 DNA sequence: TGTGCCAGCAGCCTGGCTACTAGCGGCAATGGTGTTGAGCAGTTCTTC.

The rearrangement joins TRBV7-9 to TRBJ2-2; TRBD1 is a possible D gene (5 bases). Trimming pared 0 bases from V and 4 bases from J, leaving 6 bases between. This CDR3 spans 14 amino acids. From germline, CDR1 is SEHNR and CDR2 FQNEAQ (reference sequence). The CDR3 DNA sequence: TGTGCCAGCAGCTTAGCCCAGGGCACCGGGGAGCTGTTTTTT. As protein: CASSLAQGTGELFF.

This clone came up a few times. The CDR3 spells CASRRTSAGTGELFF. Here the CDR3 DNA reads TGTGCCAGTCGTCGAACTAGCGCGGGCACCGGGGAGCTGTTTTTT. The chain links TRBV19 to TRBJ2-2; TRBD2 agrees at 7 bases. CDR1 is LNHDA and CDR2 is SQIVND in the germline V gene (reference sequence). The CDR3 length is 15 residues. V trimming: 8 bases; J trimming: 4 bases; junction bases outside the gene matches: 10.